Below, 6 T cell receptor beta chains from the same sample are listed, as sequenced in a study of blood T cell repertoires in COVID-19. Using immunoSEQ multiplex PCR, the repertoire was profiled, and TCRdb retains in-frame clones only, with some absent. The table includes about 100,000 clones, approximately 81% detected once. The sequenced sample consisted of peripheral blood. The receptors derive from a human donor in a cohort sampled during active COVID-19.

The chain joins TRBV7-9 to TRBJ2-5; a possible D gene is TRBD1 (5 bases). The CDR3 has 16 amino acids. The V end lost 0 bases, the J end lost 0 bases, and 11 bases lay between the germline ends. CDR1 is SEHNR and CDR2 is FQNEAQ in the germline V gene (reference sequence). For the CDR3, the DNA is TGTGCCAGCAGCTTAGCGGGGCACTTATACCAAGAGACCCAGTACTTC. The encoded protein is CASSLAGHLYQETQYF.

In DNA, the CDR3 is TGTGCCAGCAGCCGACAGGGGACTGGAAACACCATATATTTT. Residues: CASSRQGTGNTIYF. V gene TRBV11-2 combines with J gene TRBJ1-3, with TRBD1 matching 8 bases. CDR3 length equals 14 residues. Germline assignment: CDR1 SGHAT and CDR2 FQNNGV. V trimming: 5 bases; J trimming: 2 bases; junction bases outside the gene matches: 2.

This chain connects TRBV4-2 to TRBJ2-5; 10 nucleotides match TRBD2. The J segment lost 2 bases and the V segment lost 1 base, leaving 4 bases of the junction unmatched. CDR3 length: 16 residues. Germline values: CDR1 LGHNA, CDR2 YNFKEQ. The CDR3 is CASSQGAGGIQETQYF. The CDR3, as DNA: TGTGCCAGCAGCCAAGGAGCGGGGGGGATACAAGAGACCCAGTACTTC.

This chain uses TRBV5-8 with TRBJ2-1; D possibly corresponds to TRBD2 (5 bases). The germline CDR1 and CDR2 sequences are SGHTS and YDEGEE. The CDR3 covers 16 residues. V was shortened by 0 bases and J by 4 bases, with 14 bases between the two germline ends. The CDR3 nucleotides read TGTGCCAGCAGCTTGGAAGTCTTGAGCGGATACAATGAGCAGTTCTTC. This gives the protein CASSLEVLSGYNEQFF.

The chain carries TRBV11-2 and TRBJ2-1, with D possibly TRBD2 on 6 matching bases. In germline, CDR1 is SGHAT, CDR2 FQNNGV. The CDR3 is 15 residues long. V dropped 5 bases and J dropped 8 bases, with 19 bases sitting between them. The chain's CDR3 is CASSPLGDSRDEQFF. CDR3 bases: TGTGCCAGCAGCCCGCTAGGGGACTCCCGAGATGAGCAGTTCTTC.

CDR3 amino acids: CASSQAYSSPNTGELFF. The CDR3 coding sequence is TGTGCCAGCAGCCAAGCTTATTCTAGCCCAAACACCGGGGAGCTGTTTTTT. The genes are TRBV3-1 (or the pseudogene TRBV3-2) and TRBJ2-2, with D possibly being TRBD2 (5 bases). The CDR3 is 17 residues long. The ends were cut back, 1 base at V and 2 bases at J, with 14 bases in the middle. Germline V gives CDR1 LGHDT, CDR2 YNNKEL (reference sequence).